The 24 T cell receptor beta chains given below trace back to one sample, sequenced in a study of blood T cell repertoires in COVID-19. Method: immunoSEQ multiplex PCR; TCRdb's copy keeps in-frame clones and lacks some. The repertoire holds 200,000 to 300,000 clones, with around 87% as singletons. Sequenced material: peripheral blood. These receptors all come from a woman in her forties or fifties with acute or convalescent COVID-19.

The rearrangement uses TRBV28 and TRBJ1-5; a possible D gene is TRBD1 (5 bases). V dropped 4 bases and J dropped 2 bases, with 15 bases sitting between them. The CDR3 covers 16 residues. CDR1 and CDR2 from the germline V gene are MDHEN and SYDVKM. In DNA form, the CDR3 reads TGTGCCAGCAGTTCCGGGGGGGGTAGGCGCAATCAGCCCCAGCATTTT. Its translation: CASSSGGGRRNQPQHF.

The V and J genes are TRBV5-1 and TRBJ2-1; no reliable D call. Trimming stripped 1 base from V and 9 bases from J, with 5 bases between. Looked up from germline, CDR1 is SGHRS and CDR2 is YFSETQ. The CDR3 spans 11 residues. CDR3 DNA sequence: TGCGCCAGCAGCTTGACAATTGAGCAGTTCTTC. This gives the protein CASSLTIEQFF.

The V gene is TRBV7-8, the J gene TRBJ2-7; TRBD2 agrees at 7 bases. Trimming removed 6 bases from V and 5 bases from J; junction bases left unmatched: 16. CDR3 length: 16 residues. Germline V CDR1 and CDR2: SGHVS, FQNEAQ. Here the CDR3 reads CASSPGRWREFNEQYF. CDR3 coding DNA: TGTGCCAGCAGTCCTGGGAGGTGGCGGGAGTTCAACGAGCAGTACTTC. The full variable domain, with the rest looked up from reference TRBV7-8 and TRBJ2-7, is GAGVSQSPRYKVAKRGQDVALRCDPISGHVSLFWYQQALGQGPEFLTYFQNEAQLDKSGLPSDRFFAERPEGSVSTLKIQRTQQEDSAVYLCASSPGRWREFNEQYFGPGTRLTVT.

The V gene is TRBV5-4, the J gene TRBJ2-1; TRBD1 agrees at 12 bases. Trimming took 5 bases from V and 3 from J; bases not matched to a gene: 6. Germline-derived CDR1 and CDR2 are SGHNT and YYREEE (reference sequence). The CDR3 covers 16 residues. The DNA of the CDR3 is TGTGCCAGCAGGACCCGGGACAGGGGGCTCTACAATGAGCAGTTCTTC. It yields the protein CASRTRDRGLYNEQFF.

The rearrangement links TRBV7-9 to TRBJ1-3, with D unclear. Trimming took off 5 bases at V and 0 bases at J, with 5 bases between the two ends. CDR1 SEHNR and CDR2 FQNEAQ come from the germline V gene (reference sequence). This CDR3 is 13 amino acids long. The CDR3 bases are TGTGCCAGCAGCCCGAGCTCTGGAAACACCATATATTTT. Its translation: CASSPSSGNTIYF.

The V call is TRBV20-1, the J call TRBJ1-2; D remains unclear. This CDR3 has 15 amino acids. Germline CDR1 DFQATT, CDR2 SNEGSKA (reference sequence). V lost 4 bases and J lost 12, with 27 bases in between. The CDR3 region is CSANERVEGSSSDTF. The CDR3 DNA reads TGCAGTGCTAATGAACGGGTGGAGGGTAGTTCTTCGGACACCTTC.

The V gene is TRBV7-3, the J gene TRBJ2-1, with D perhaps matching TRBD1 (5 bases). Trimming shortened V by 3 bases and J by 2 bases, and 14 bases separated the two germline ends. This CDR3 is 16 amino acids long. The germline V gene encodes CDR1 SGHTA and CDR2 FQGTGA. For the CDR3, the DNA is TGTGCCAGCAGCTTGTCTCAGGGTGTCACCTACAATGAGCAGTTCTTC. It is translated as CASSLSQGVTYNEQFF. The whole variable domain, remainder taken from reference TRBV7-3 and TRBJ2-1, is GAGVSQTPSNKVTEKGKYVELRCDPISGHTALYWYRQSLGQGPEFLIYFQGTGAADDSGLPNDRFFAVRPEGSVSTLKIQRTERGDSAVYLCASSLSQGVTYNEQFFGPGTRLTVL.

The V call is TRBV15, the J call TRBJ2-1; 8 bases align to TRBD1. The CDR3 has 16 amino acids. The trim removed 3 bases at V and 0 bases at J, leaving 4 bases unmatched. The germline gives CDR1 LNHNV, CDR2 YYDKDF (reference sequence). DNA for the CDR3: TGTGCCACCAGCAGGGAAACAGGGGGCTCCTACAATGAGCAGTTCTTC. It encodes CATSRETGGSYNEQFF.

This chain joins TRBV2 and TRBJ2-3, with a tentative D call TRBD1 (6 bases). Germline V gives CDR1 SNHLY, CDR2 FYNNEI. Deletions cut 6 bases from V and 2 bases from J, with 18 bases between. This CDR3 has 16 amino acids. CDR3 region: CASRDTGLGPTDTQYF. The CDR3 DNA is TGTGCCAGCAGAGATACAGGGTTAGGACCCACAGATACGCAGTATTTT.

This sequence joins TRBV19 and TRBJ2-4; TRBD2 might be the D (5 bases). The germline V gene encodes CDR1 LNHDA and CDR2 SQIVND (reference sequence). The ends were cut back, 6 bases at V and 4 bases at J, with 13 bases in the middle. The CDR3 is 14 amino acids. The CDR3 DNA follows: TGTGCCAGTAGCCCCGGGGATGTAAAAAACATTCAGTACTTC. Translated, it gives CASSPGDVKNIQYF. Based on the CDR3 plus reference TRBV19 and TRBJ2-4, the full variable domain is DGGITQSPKYLFRKEGQNVTLSCEQNLNHDAMYWYRQDPGQGLRLIYYSQIVNDFQKGDIAEGYSVSREKKESFPLTVTSAQKNPTAFYLCASSPGDVKNIQYFGAGTRLSVL.

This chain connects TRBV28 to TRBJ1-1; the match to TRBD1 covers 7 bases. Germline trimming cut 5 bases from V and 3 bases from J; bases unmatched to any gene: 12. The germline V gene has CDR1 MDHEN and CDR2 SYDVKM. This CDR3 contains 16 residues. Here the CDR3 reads CASSIRTGLGYTEAFF. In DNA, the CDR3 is TGTGCCAGCAGTATCCGGACAGGTCTCGGATACACTGAAGCTTTCTTT.

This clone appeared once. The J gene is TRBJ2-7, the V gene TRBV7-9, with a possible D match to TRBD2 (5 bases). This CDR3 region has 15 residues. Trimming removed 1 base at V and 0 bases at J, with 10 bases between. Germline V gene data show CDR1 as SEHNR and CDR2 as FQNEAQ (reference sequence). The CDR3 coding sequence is TGTGCCAGCAGCTTAGAATACACTAGCTCCTACGAGCAGTACTTC. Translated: CASSLEYTSSYEQYF.

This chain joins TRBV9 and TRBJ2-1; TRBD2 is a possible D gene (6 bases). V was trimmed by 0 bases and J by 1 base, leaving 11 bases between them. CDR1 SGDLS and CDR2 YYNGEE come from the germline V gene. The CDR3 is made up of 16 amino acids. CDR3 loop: CASSVAGLVSYNEQFF. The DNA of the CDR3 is TGTGCCAGCAGCGTAGCGGGACTCGTTTCCTACAATGAGCAGTTCTTC.

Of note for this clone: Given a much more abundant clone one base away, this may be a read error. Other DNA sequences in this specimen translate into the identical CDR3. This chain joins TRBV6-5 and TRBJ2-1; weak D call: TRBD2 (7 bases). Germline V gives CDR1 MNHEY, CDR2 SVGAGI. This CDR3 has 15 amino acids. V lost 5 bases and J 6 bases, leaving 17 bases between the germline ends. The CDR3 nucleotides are TGTGCCAGCAGTCAAACGGGGGGCAAAGGCAATGAGCAGTTCTTC. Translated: CASSQTGGKGNEQFF.

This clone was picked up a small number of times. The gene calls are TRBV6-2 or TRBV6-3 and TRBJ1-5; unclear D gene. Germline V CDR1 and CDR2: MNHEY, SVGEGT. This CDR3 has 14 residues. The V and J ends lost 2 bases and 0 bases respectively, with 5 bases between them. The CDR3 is CASSYPGSNQPQHF. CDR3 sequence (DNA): TGTGCCAGCAGTTACCCCGGTAGCAATCAGCCCCAGCATTTT.

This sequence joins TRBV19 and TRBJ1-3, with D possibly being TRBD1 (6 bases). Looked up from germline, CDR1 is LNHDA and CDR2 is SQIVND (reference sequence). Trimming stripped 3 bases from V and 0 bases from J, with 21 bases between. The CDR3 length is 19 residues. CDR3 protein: CASSIHPNRVEYSGNTIYF. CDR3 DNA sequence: TGTGCCAGTAGTATCCACCCAAACAGGGTTGAGTACTCTGGAAACACCATATATTTT.

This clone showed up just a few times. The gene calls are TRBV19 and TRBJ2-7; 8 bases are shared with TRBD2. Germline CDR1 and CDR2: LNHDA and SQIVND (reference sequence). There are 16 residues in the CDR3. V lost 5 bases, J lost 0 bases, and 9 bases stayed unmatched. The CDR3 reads CASSRRAGVSSYEQYF. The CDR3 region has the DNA TGTGCCAGTAGTCGTAGAGCGGGGGTTAGCTCCTACGAGCAGTACTTC.

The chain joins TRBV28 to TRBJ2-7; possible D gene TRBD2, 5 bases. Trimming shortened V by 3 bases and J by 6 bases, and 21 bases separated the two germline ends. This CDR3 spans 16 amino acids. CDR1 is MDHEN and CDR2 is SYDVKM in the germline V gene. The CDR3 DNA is TGTGCCAGCAGTTTTCTATCAGTGGGGAGCATGGGCGAGCAGTACTTC. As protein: CASSFLSVGSMGEQYF.

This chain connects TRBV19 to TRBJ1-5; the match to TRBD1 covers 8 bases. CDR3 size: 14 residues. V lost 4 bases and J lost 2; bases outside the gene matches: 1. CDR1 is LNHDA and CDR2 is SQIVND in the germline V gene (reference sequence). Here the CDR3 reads CASSTTGGNQPQHF. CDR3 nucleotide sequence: TGTGCCAGTAGTACGACAGGGGGCAATCAGCCCCAGCATTTT.

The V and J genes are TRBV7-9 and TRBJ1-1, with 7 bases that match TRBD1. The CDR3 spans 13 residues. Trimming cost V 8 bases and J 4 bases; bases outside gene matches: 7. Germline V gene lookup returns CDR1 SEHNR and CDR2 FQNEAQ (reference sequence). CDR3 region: CASETGWSTEAFF. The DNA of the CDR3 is TGTGCCAGCGAGACAGGGTGGAGCACTGAAGCTTTCTTT. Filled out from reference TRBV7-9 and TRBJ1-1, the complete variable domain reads DTGVSQNPRHKITKRGQNVTFRCDPISEHNRLYWYRQTLGQGPEFLTYFQNEAQLEKSRLLSDRFSAERPKGSFSTLEIQRTEQGDSAMYLCASETGWSTEAFFGQGTRLTVV.

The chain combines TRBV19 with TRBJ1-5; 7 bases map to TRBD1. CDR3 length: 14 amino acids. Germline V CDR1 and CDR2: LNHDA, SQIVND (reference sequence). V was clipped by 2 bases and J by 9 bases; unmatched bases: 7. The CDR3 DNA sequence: TGTGCCAGTAGTATATGGACAGGAGAGACGCCCCAGCATTTT. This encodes CASSIWTGETPQHF.

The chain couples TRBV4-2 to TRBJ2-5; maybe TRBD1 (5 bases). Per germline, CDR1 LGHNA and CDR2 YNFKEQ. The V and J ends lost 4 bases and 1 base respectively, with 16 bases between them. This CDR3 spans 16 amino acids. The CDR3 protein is CASSLRTSQGQETQYF. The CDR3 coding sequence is TGTGCCAGCAGCCTTCGGACCTCGCAGGGCCAAGAGACCCAGTACTTC.

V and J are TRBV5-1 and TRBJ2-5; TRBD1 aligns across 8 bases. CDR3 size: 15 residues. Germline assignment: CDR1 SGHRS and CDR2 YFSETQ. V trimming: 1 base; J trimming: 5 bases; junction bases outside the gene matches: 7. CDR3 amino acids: CASSLLTGGMETQYF. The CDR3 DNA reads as TGCGCCAGCAGCTTGCTTACAGGGGGGATGGAGACCCAGTACTTC.

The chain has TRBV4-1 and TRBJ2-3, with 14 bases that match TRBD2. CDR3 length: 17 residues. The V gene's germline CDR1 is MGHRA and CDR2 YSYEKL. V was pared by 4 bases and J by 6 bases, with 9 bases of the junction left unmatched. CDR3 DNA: TGCGCCAGCAGCCCCCCGGGACTAGCGGGAGCCTTGGATACGCAGTATTTT. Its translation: CASSPPGLAGALDTQYF.